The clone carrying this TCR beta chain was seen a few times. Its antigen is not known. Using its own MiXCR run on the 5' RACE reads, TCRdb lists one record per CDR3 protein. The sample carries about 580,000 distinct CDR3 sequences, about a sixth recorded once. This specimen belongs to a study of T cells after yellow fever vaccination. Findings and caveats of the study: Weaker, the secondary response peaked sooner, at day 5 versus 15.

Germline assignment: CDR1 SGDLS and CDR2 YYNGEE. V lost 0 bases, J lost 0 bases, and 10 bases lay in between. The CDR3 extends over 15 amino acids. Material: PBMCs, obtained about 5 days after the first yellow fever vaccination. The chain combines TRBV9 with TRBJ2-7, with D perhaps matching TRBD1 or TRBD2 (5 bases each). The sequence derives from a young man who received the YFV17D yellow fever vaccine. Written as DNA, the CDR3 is TGTGCCAGCAGCGTAGACGCAGGGAGCTCCTACGAGCAGTACTTC. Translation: CASSVDAGSSYEQYF. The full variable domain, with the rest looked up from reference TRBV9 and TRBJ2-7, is DSGVTQTPKHLITATGQRVTLRCSPRSGDLSVYWYQQSLDQGLQFLIQYYNGEERAKGNILERFSAQQFPDLHSELNLSSLELGDSALYFCASSVDAGSSYEQYFGPGTRLTVT.